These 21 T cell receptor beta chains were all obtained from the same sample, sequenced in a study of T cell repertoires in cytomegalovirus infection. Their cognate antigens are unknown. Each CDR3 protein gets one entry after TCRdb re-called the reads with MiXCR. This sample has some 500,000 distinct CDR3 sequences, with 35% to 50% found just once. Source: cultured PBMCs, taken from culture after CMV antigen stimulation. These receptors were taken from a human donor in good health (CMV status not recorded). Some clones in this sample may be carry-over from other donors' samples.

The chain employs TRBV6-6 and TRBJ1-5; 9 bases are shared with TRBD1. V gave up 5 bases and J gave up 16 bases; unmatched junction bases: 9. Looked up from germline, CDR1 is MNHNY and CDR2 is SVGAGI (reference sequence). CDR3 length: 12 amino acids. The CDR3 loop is CASSPFPGQGHF. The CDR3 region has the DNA TGTGCCAGCAGTCCATTTCCGGGACAGGGTCATTTT.

The CDR3 loop reads CSANHLAGQGNEQFF. DNA of the CDR3: TGCAGTGCCAATCATTTGGCCGGACAGGGGAATGAGCAGTTCTTC. The chain carries TRBV20-1 and TRBJ2-1; 9 bases match TRBD1. The germline V gene has CDR1 DFQATT and CDR2 SNEGSKA (reference sequence). The CDR3 is made up of 15 amino acids. With 6 bases clipped from V and 7 bases from J, the junction kept 13 bases outside the gene matches.

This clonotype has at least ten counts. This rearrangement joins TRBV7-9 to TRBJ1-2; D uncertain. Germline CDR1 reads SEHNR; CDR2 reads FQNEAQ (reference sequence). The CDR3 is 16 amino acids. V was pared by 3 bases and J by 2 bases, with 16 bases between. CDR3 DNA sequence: TGTGCCAGCAGCTTTAGCTCCGGCAGATCCAACTATGGCTACACCTTC. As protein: CASSFSSGRSNYGYTF. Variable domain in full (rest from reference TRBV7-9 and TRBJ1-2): DTGVSQNPRHKITKRGQNVTFRCDPISEHNRLYWYRQTLGQGPEFLTYFQNEAQLEKSRLLSDRFSAERPKGSFSTLEIQRTEQGDSAMYLCASSFSSGRSNYGYTFGSGTRLTVV.

CDR3 bases: TGTGCCAGCAGCTTAGCGGCTACTACAGATACGCAGTATTTT. This translates into CASSLAATTDTQYF. The genes are TRBV11-3 and TRBJ2-3, with unresolved D. The V end lost 1 base, the J end lost 3 bases, and 8 bases lay between the germline ends. Germline V gives CDR1 SGHNT, CDR2 YENEEA. The CDR3 extends over 14 amino acids.

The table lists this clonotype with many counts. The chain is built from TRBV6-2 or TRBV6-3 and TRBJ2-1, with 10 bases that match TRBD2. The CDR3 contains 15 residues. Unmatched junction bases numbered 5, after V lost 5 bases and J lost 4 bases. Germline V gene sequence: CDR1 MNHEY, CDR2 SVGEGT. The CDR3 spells CASSRAGGPYNEQFF. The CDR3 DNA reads TGTGCCAGCAGTAGAGCGGGAGGGCCTTACAATGAGCAGTTCTTC.

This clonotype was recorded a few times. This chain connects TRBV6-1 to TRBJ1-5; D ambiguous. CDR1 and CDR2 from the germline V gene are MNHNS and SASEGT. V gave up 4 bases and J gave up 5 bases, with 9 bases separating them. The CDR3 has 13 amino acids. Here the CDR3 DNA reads TGTGCCAGCAGTGGAGCGTGGGATCAGCCCCAGCATTTT. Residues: CASSGAWDQPQHF.

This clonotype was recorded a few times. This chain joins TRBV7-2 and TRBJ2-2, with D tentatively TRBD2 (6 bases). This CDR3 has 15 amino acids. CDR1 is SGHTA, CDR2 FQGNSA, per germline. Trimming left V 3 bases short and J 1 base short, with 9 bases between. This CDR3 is CASSLEAGNTGELFF. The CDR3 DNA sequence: TGTGCCAGCAGCTTGGAAGCGGGGAACACCGGGGAGCTGTTTTTT.

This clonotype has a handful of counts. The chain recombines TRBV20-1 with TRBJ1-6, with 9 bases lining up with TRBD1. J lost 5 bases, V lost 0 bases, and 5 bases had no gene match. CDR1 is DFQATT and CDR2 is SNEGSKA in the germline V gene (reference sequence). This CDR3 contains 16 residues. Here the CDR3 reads CSARDWDRVDNSPLHF. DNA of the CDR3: TGCAGTGCTAGAGATTGGGACAGGGTTGATAATTCACCCCTCCACTTT.

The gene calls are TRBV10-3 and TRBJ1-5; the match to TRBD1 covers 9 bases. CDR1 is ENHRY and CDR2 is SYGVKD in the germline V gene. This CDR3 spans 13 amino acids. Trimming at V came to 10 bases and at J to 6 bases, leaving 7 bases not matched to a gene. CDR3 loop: CATAQGAGQPQHF. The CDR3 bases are TGTGCCACAGCACAGGGGGCCGGTCAGCCCCAGCATTTT.

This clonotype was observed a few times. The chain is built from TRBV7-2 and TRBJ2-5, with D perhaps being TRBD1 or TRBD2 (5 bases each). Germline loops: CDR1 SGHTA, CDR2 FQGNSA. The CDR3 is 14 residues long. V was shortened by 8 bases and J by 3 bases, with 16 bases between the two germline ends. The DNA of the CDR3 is TGTGCCAGCCGCGAACGGGACGGTAAAGAGACCCAGTACTTC. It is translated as CASRERDGKETQYF.

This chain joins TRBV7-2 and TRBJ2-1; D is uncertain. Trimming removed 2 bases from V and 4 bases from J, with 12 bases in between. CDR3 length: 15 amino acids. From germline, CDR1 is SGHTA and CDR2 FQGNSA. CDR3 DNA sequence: TGTGCCAGCAGCTTAAGCTCAGGAGATTACAATGAGCAGTTCTTC. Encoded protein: CASSLSSGDYNEQFF.

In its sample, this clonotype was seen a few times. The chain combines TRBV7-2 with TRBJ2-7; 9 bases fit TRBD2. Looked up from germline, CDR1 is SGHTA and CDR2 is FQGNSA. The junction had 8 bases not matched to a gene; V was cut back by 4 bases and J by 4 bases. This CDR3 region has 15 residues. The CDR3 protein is CASSSKGLAAYEQYF. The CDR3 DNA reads TGTGCCAGCAGCTCCAAGGGACTAGCAGCTTACGAGCAGTACTTC.

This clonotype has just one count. CDR3 in amino acids: CSAAGTSERQDEQFF. The CDR3 region has the DNA TGCAGTGCGGCCGGGACTAGCGAACGCCAGGATGAGCAGTTCTTC. The V and J genes are TRBV20-1 and TRBJ2-1; 10 bases align to TRBD2. Losses at the gene ends were 6 bases for V and 8 bases for J; bases not matched to a gene: 13. The CDR3 loop spans 15 amino acids. The V gene's germline CDR1 is DFQATT and CDR2 SNEGSKA (reference sequence).

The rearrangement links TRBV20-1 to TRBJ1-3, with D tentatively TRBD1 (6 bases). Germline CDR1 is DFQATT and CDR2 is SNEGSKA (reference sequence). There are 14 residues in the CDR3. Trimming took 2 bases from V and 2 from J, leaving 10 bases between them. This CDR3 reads CSARSAGAGNTIYF. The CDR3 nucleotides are TGCAGTGCTAGATCGGCAGGGGCTGGAAACACCATATATTTT.

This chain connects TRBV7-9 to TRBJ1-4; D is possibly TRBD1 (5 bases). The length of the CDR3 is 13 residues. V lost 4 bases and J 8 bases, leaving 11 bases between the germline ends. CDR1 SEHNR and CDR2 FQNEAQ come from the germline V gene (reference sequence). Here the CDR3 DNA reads TGTGCCAGCAGCTCCTCAGGGTCCGAAAAACTGTTTTTT. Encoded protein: CASSSSGSEKLFF.

This CDR3 reads CASSRMGSGSEQYF. CDR3 nucleotide sequence: TGCGCCAGCAGCCGGATGGGTTCGGGTAGCGAGCAGTACTTC. V usage is TRBV4-1 and J usage is TRBJ2-7; D uncertain. The CDR3 sequence is 14 residues long. The V end lost 4 bases, the J end lost 6 bases, and 16 bases lay between the germline ends. CDR1 is MGHRA and CDR2 is YSYEKL in the germline V gene.

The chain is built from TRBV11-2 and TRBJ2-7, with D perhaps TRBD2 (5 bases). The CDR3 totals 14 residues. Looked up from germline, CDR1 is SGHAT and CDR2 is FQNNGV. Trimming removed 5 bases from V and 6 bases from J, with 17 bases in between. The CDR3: CASSILTRLGEQYF. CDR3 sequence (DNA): TGTGCCAGCAGCATACTAACTAGGCTGGGCGAGCAGTACTTC.

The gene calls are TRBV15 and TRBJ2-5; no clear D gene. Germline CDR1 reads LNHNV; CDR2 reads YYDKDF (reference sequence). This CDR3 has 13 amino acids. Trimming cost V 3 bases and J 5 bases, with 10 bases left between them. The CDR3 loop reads CATSSSRWETQYF. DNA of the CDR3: TGTGCCACCAGCAGTTCGAGATGGGAGACCCAGTACTTC.

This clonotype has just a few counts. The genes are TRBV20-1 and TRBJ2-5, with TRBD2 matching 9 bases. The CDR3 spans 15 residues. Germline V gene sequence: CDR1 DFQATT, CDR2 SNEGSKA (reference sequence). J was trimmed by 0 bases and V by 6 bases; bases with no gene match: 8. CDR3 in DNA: TGCAGTGCCTCTCGACTAGCGGCGTACCAAGAGACCCAGTACTTC. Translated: CSASRLAAYQETQYF.

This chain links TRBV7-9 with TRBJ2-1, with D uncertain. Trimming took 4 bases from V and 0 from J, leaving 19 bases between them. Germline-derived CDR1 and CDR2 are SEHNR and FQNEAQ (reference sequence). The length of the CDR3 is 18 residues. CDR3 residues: CASSYISRKLSSYNEQFF. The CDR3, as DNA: TGTGCCAGCAGCTATATCTCCCGAAAGTTAAGCTCCTACAATGAGCAGTTCTTC.

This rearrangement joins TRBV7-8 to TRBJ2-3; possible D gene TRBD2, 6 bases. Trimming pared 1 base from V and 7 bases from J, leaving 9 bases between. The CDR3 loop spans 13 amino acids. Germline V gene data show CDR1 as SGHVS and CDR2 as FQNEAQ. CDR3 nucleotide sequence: TGTGCCAGCAGCTTAGGGGGGGTTAATACGCAGTATTTT. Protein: CASSLGGVNTQYF. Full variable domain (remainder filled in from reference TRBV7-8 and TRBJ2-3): GAGVSQSPRYKVAKRGQDVALRCDPISGHVSLFWYQQALGQGPEFLTYFQNEAQLDKSGLPSDRFFAERPEGSVSTLKIQRTQQEDSAVYLCASSLGGVNTQYFGPGTRLTVL.